The 15 T cell receptor beta chains reported below all come from one sample, sequenced in a study of T cell responses to AZD1222 COVID-19 vaccine. The table came from immunoSEQ multiplex PCR; TCRdb's copy has only in-frame clones and leaves some out. The sample includes around 100,000 clones, 92% of them seen just once. The input for sequencing was peripheral blood, taken on day 0 of AZD1222 vaccination. The receptors here all came from an adult in good health.

The genes are TRBV5-1 and TRBJ1-6; TRBD1 matches 8 bases. The CDR3 is made up of 15 amino acids. The ends lost 2 bases at V and 10 bases at J; junction bases unmatched: 8. Germline-derived CDR1 and CDR2 are SGHRS and YFSETQ. The CDR3 protein is CASSFDVTGASPLHF. The CDR3 nucleotides are TGCGCCAGCAGCTTTGATGTGACAGGGGCCTCACCCCTCCACTTT.

The V gene is TRBV9, the J gene TRBJ2-5, with D perhaps TRBD1 (6 bases). Trimming left V 0 bases short and J 3 bases short, with 9 bases between. The CDR3 consists of 14 residues. The germline V gene encodes CDR1 SGDLS and CDR2 YYNGEE. The CDR3 region is CASSVGTVKETQYF. CDR3 bases: TGTGCCAGCAGCGTAGGGACAGTAAAAGAGACCCAGTACTTC.

The CDR3 loop reads CASSPAPGRAEAFF. In nucleotides, the CDR3 is TGTGCCAGCAGCCCTGCTCCGGGGCGTGCTGAAGCTTTCTTT. The chain combines TRBV11-3 with TRBJ1-1; D might be TRBD1 (5 bases). The germline CDR1 and CDR2 sequences are SGHNT and YENEEA. The V and J ends lost 5 bases and 6 bases respectively, with 16 bases between them. This CDR3 has 14 amino acids.

The CDR3 is CASSASGTSTGELFF. The CDR3 DNA reads TGTGCCAGCAGTGCCTCGGGTACCAGTACCGGGGAGCTGTTTTTT. The chain joins TRBV6-4 to TRBJ2-2, with unresolved D. Germline assignment: CDR1 MRHNA and CDR2 SNTAGT. The CDR3 runs to 15 residues. The V end was cut by 4 bases, the J end by 5 bases, with 14 bases between.

This clone was observed a single time. The CDR3 DNA reads TGTGCCAGCAGCTTAGCGATAGGGATGAACACCGGGGAGCTGTTTTTT. This gives the protein CASSLAIGMNTGELFF. J is TRBJ2-2 and V is TRBV7-2, with unresolved D. This CDR3 is 16 amino acids long. Per germline, CDR1 SGHTA and CDR2 FQGNSA. V was shortened by 0 bases and J by 1 base, with 9 bases between the two germline ends.

This chain links TRBV5-4 with TRBJ2-1, with D unresolved. Trimming stripped 0 bases from V and 4 bases from J, with 8 bases between. The length of the CDR3 is 14 residues. The V gene's germline CDR1 is SGHNT and CDR2 YYREEE (reference sequence). The CDR3 nucleotides read TGTGCCAGCAGCTTGGAGGCTAGATACAATGAGCAGTTCTTC. Translated: CASSLEARYNEQFF.

This clone was recorded once. The chain carries TRBV18 and TRBJ1-1, with D perhaps TRBD1 (6 bases). The CDR3 sequence is 14 residues long. The V end was cut by 0 bases, the J end by 3 bases, with 8 bases between. Germline V gene sequence: CDR1 KGHSH, CDR2 LQKENI. The CDR3 sequence: CASSPPAGDTEAFF. CDR3 DNA sequence: TGTGCCAGCTCACCACCGGCAGGGGACACTGAAGCTTTCTTT. The entire variable domain, with the rest obtained from reference TRBV18 and TRBJ1-1, is as follows: NAGVMQNPRHLVRRRGQEARLRCSPMKGHSHVYWYRQLPEEGLKFMVYLQKENIIDESGMPKERFSAEFPKEGPSILRIQQVVRGDSAAYFCASSPPAGDTEAFFGQGTRLTVV.

This rearrangement joins TRBV24-1 to TRBJ1-5, with D possibly TRBD1 on 6 matching bases. Germline V CDR1 and CDR2: KGHDR, SFDVKD. The CDR3 sequence is 14 residues long. V was shortened by 4 bases and J by 5 bases, with 11 bases between the two germline ends. The CDR3 loop reads CATSDLTGDQPQHF. The CDR3, as DNA: TGTGCCACCAGTGACTTGACAGGAGATCAGCCCCAGCATTTT.

The chain uses TRBV7-9 and TRBJ2-1; 7 bases map to TRBD2. The CDR3 has 15 amino acids. Germline V gene sequence: CDR1 SEHNR, CDR2 FQNEAQ (reference sequence). After removal of 2 bases from V and 5 bases from J, the junction contained 6 bases not matched to a gene. The CDR3 DNA is TGTGCCAGCAGCTTACTGGCGGGAGTTAACAATGAGCAGTTCTTC. Its translation: CASSLLAGVNNEQFF.

The V and J genes are TRBV16 and TRBJ2-5; 7 bases fit TRBD1. V dropped 2 bases and J dropped 1; count of bases not matched to a gene: 1. CDR3 length: 14 amino acids. Germline assignment: CDR1 KGHSY and CDR2 FQNENV. The CDR3 here is CASSQGDSQETQYF. Written as DNA, the CDR3 is TGTGCCAGCAGCCAAGGGGACAGCCAAGAGACCCAGTACTTC.

This rearrangement joins TRBV6-5 to TRBJ1-2; 9 positions match TRBD1. Germline V lookup: CDR1 MNHEY, CDR2 SVGAGI. Trimming took 2 bases from V and 8 from J; bases not matched to a gene: 3. The CDR3 loop spans 13 amino acids. The CDR3 bases are TGTGCCAGCAGTTACGGACAGGGGACCGGCTACACCTTC. Amino acids: CASSYGQGTGYTF.

The chain joins TRBV2 to TRBJ1-4; D unresolved. Trimming removed 6 bases from V and 7 bases from J, with 12 bases in between. Germline values: CDR1 SNHLY, CDR2 FYNNEI. The CDR3 is made up of 13 amino acids. The CDR3 region is CASRVSDGEKLFF. CDR3 DNA sequence: TGTGCCAGCAGAGTGTCGGACGGTGAAAAACTGTTTTTT.

The chain uses TRBV3-1 (or the pseudogene TRBV3-2) and TRBJ2-3; tentatively, D is TRBD1 (6 bases). This CDR3 has 18 amino acids. The V and J ends lost 0 bases and 2 bases respectively, with 18 bases between them. Germline CDR1 LGHDT, CDR2 YNNKEL (reference sequence). The CDR3 region is CASSQDRVQGFFTDTQYF. The CDR3 region has the DNA TGTGCCAGCAGCCAAGATCGGGTACAGGGTTTTTTCACAGATACGCAGTATTTT.

V gene TRBV9 combines with J gene TRBJ2-1; D assignment may be TRBD1 or TRBD2 (5 bases each). This CDR3 contains 13 residues. Germline assignment: CDR1 SGDLS and CDR2 YYNGEE. V was trimmed by 5 bases and J by 7 bases, leaving 13 bases between them. CDR3 region: CASSGGVGNEQFF. The CDR3 region has the DNA TGTGCCAGCAGTGGGGGTGTTGGGAATGAGCAGTTCTTC.

V usage is TRBV28 and J usage is TRBJ2-7, with TRBD1 as a possible D gene (5 bases). The V end was cut by 5 bases, the J end by 2 bases, with 10 bases between. The CDR3 consists of 13 residues. CDR1 and CDR2 from the germline V gene are MDHEN and SYDVKM. This CDR3 reads CASSPGHPYEQYF. The DNA for the CDR3 is TGTGCCAGCAGTCCCGGACACCCCTACGAGCAGTACTTC.